This TCR beta chain was captured by sequencing in a study of T cell changes during pregnancy in multiple sclerosis. CDR3 length: 15 amino acids. The ends lost 0 bases at V and 4 bases at J; junction bases unmatched: 1. CDR1 is LGHNA, CDR2 YSLEER, per germline. Some clones are missing from TCRdb's copy, which holds only in-frame ones; the method was immunoSEQ multiplex PCR. The sample has over 80,000 clones, just over 90% seen once. The sample was peripheral blood, taken in the second trimester of pregnancy. The sequence was obtained from a female donor in good health, enrolled as a control in a pregnancy study. V usage is TRBV4-3 and J usage is TRBJ2-2, with 8 bases matching TRBD1. CDR3 DNA sequence: TGCGCCAGCAGCCAAGAGGGACAGGCCACCGGGGAGCTGTTTTTT. Its protein product is CASSQEGQATGELFF.